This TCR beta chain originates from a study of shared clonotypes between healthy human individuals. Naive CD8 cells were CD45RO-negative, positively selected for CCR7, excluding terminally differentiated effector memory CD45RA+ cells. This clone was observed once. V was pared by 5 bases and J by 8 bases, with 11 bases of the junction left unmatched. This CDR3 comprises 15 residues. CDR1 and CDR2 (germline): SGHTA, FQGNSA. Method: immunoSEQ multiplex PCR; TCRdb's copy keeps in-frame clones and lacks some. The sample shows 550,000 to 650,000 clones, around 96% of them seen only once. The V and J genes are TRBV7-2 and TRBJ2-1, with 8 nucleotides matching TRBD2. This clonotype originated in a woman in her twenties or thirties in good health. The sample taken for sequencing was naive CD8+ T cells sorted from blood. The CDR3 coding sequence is TGTGCCAGCAGCCCCTTCCGGGGGGGTGGAGATGAGCAGTTCTTC. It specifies CASSPFRGGGDEQFF.